This TCR beta chain emerged from a study of OX40 agonist ivuxolimab in advanced cancers. Profiled with immunoSEQ multiplex PCR; TCRdb holds only in-frame clones, not every one. This sample has some 100,000 clones, with about 88% found just once. With autoimmune disease history or systemic immunosuppression, patients were excluded. Whole-study results and caveats: In general, CD8+ T cells held more expanded clones than CD4+ did, on average. Clonal expansion among partial responders at 0.1-3.0 mg/kg ranked near the lowest. At 0.1 to 3.0 mg/kg and by week 6, clonal expansion occurred in CD4+ and CD8+ blood T cells.

Comment on this clone: The target antigen is unknown.

The sample consisted of CD4+ or CD8+ T cells sorted from blood, taken in a trial of the OX40 agonist ivuxolimab. The clonotype comes from an adult with an advanced solid tumor such as melanoma, head and neck, liver or kidney cancer.

The CDR3 sequence: CASSTELNTEAFF. Here the CDR3 DNA reads TGTGCCAGTAGTACGGAGCTGAACACTGAAGCTTTCTTT. This rearrangement joins TRBV19 to TRBJ1-1; D is unclear. The CDR3 length is 13 residues. The germline V and J ends were trimmed by 4 bases and 0 bases, with 6 bases remaining between them. Germline V gene data show CDR1 as LNHDA and CDR2 as SQIVND (reference sequence).